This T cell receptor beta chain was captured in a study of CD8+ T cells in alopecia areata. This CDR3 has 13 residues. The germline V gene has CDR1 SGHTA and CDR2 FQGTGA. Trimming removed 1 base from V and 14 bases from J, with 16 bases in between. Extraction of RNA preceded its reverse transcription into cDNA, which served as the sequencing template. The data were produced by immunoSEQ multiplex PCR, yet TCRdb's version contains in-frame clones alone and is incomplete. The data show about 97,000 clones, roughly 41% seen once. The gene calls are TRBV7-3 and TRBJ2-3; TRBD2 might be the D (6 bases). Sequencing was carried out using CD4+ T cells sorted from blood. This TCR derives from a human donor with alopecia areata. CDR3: CASSLSPSGRRYF. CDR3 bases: TGTGCCAGCAGCTTAAGTCCCAGCGGGCGTAGGTATTTT.